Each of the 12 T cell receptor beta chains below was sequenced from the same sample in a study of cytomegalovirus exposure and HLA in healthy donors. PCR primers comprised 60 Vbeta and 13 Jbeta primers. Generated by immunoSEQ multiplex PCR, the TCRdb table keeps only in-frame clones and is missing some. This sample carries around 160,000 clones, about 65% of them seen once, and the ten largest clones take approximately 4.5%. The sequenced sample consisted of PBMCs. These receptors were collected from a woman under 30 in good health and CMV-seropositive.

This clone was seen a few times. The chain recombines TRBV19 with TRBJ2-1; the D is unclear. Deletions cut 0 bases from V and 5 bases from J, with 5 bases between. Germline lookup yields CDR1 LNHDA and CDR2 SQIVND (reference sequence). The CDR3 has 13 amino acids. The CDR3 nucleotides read TGTGCCAGTAGTATAGACGTAAACAATGAGCAGTTCTTC. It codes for CASSIDVNNEQFF.

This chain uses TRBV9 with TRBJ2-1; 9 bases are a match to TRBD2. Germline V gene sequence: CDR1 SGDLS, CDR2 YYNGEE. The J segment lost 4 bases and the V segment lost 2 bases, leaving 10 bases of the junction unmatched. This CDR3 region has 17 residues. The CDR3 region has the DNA TGTGCCAGCAGCGTCACGTCGCGGGAGGGTCAATACAATGAGCAGTTCTTC. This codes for CASSVTSREGQYNEQFF.

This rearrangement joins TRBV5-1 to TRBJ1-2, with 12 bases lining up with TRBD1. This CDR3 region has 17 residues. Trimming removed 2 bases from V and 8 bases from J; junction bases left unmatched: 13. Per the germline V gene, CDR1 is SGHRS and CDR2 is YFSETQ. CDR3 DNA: TGCGCCAGCAGCTTAACACCGAACGGGGACAGGGGGCAGGGCTACACCTTC. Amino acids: CASSLTPNGDRGQGYTF.

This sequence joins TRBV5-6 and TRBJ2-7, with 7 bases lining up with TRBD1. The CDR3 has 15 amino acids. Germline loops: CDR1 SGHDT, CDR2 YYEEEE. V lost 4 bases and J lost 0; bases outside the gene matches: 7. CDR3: CASSRTGVGSYEQYF. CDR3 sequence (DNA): TGTGCCAGCAGCCGTACAGGGGTCGGCTCCTACGAGCAGTACTTC.

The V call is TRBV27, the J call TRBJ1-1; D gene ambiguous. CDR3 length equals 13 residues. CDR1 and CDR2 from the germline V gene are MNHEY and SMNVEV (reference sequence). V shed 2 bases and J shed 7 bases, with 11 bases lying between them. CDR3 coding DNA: TGTGCCAGCAGTTTAAGGAGGGATTTTGAAGCTTTCTTT. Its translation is CASSLRRDFEAFF.

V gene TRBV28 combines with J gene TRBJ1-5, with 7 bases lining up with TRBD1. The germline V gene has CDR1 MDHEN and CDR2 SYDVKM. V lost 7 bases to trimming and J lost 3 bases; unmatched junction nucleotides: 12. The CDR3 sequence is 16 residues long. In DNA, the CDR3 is TGTGCCAGCACCTCGACAGGGCTTTCAGACAATCAGCCCCAGCATTTT. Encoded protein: CASTSTGLSDNQPQHF.

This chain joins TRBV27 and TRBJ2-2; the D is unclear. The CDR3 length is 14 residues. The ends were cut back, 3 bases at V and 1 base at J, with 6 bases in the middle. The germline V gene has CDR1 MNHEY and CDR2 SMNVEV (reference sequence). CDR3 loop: CASSFAGNTGELFF. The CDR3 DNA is TGTGCCAGCAGTTTCGCCGGGAACACCGGGGAGCTGTTTTTT.

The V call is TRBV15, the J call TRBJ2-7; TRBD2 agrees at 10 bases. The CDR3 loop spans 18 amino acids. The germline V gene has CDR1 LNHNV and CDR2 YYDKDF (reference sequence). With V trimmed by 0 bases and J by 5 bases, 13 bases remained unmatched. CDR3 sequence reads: CATSRDQAGGPRMNEQYF. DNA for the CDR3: TGTGCCACCAGCAGAGATCAAGCGGGAGGGCCCCGAATGAACGAGCAGTACTTC.

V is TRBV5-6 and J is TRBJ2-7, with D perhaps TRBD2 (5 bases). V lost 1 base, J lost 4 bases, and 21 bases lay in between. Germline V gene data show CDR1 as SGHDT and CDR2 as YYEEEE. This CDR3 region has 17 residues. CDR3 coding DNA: TGTGCCAGCAGCTTGTTTGGCGTAGGACTGCGGTTGTACGAGCAGTACTTC. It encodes CASSLFGVGLRLYEQYF.

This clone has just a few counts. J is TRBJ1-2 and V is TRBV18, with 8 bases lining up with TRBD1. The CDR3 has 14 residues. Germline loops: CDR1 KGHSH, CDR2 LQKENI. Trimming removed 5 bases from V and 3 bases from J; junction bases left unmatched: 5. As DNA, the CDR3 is TGTGCCAGCTCAACGCAGGGGGCCCACTATGGCTACACCTTC. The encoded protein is CASSTQGAHYGYTF.

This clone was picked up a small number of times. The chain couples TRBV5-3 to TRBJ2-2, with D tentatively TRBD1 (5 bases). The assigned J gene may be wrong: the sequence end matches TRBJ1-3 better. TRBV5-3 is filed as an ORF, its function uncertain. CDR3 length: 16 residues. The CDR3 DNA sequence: TGTGCCAGAAGCTTGAGGCAGGGCATTGAGGAAAACACCATATATTTT. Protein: CARSLRQGIEENTIYF.

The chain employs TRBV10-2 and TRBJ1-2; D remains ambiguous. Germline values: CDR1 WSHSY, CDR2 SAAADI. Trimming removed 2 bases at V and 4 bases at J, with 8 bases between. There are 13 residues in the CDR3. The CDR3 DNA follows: TGCGCCAGCAGTGAGGGGCAGGTCTATGGCTACACCTTC. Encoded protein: CASSEGQVYGYTF.